Listed below are T cell receptor beta chains from one sample, sequenced in a study of regulatory and conventional T cells in RAG deficiency. Sequencing used immunoSEQ multiplex PCR; TCRdb keeps in-frame clones, though not all of them. Of tens of thousands of clones detected, 75% to 90% appear once; the ten largest clones hold approximately 15%. These data were also filed under a second study, of regulatory T cells.

Sequencing was performed on CD8+ T cells sorted from blood. These receptors originate from a human donor in good health. Both conserved end residues are part of each CDR3. The D gene is left open where the match is weak. Rows give clone size only sometimes, using once, few, many, or a class for an expanded clone.

TRBD2	TRBV5-1	TRBJ2-3	-	CASSFRGGSTDTQYF	TGCGCCAGCAGCTTCCGCGGGGGAAGCACAGATACGCAGTATTTT
TRBD1	TRBV6-4	TRBJ1-1	-	CASSDSGRGLTEAFF	TGTGCCAGCAGTGACTCTGGCAGGGGGCTCACTGAAGCTTTCTTT
-	TRBV9	TRBJ1-1	-	CASSVTGNTEAFF	TGTGCCAGCAGCGTCACAGGGAACACTGAAGCTTTCTTT
-	TRBV7-8	TRBJ1-6	-	CASRSGFRSSYNSPLHF	TGTGCCAGCAGAAGCGGGTTTCGGAGCTCCTATAATTCACCCCTCCACTTT
-	TRBV7-9	TRBJ1-5	few	CASSLGQNQPQHF	TGTGCCAGCAGCTTAGGACAGAATCAGCCCCAGCATTTT
-	TRBV5-4	TRBJ1-4	-	CASSSYRTTNEKLFF	TGTGCCAGCAGCTCCTACAGAACAACTAATGAAAAACTGTTTTTT
-	TRBV7-6	TRBJ2-3	once	CASSLGVGDTQYF	TGTGCCAGCAGCTTAGGAGTGGGGGATACGCAGTATTTT
-	TRBV27	TRBJ2-3	-	CASSLVQTDTQYF	TGTGCCAGCAGTTTAGTACAGACAGATACGCAGTATTTT
-	TRBV19	TRBJ2-3	-	CASSMVWSTDTQYF	TGTGCCAGTAGTATGGTGTGGAGCACAGATACGCAGTATTTT
-	TRBV7-8	TRBJ1-2	-	CASSPIRGYGYTF	TGTGCCAGCAGCCCCATCAGGGGTTATGGCTACACCTTC
-	TRBV30	TRBJ1-1	once	CAWTSGGTEAFF	TGTGCCTGGACCTCCGGGGGCACTGAAGCTTTCTTT
-	TRBV2	TRBJ1-2	few	CASSRTRADGYTF	TGTGCCAGCAGTCGGACAAGGGCCGATGGCTACACCTTC
-	TRBV14	TRBJ1-1	-	CASSPLGGGAFF	TGTGCCAGCAGCCCCCTTGGCGGCGGAGCTTTCTTT
-	TRBV18	TRBJ2-7	few	CASSPKNFRDEQYF	TGTGCCAGCTCACCGAAGAATTTTCGGGACGAGCAGTACTTC
-	TRBV7-7	TRBJ2-1	-	CASSLSSFNEQFF	TGTGCTAGCAGCTTATCTAGTTTTAATGAGCAGTTCTTC
-	TRBV11-2	TRBJ1-2	-	CASSFGSGYGYTF	TGTGCCAGCAGCTTCGGGAGTGGCTATGGCTACACCTTC
-	TRBV7-9	TRBJ2-7	-	CASSPLAHSSYEQYF	TGTGCCAGCAGCCCCCTAGCTCACAGCTCCTACGAGCAGTACTTC
-	TRBV6-1	TRBJ1-1	-	CASRTHRGTEAFF	TGTGCCAGCAGGACTCACCGAGGGACTGAAGCTTTCTTT
TRBD1	TRBV30	TRBJ2-2	-	CAWEGTGDTGELFF	TGTGCCTGGGAAGGGACAGGGGACACCGGGGAGCTGTTTTTT
TRBD1	TRBV6-1	TRBJ1-2	-	CASSGRTGLDGYTF	TGTGCCAGCAGTGGGCGGACAGGGTTAGATGGCTACACCTTC
TRBD1	TRBV29-1	TRBJ2-7	-	CSVSGQSYEQYF	TGCAGCGTTTCGGGACAGTCCTACGAGCAGTACTTC
TRBD1	TRBV6-1	TRBJ1-4	-	CASRTGQGNEKLFF	TGTGCCAGCAGGACTGGACAGGGAAACGAAAAACTGTTTTTT
TRBD1	TRBV9	TRBJ2-7	-	CASSFRDRAQEQYF	TGTGCCAGCAGCTTCCGGGACAGGGCTCAAGAGCAGTACTTC
TRBD1	TRBV10-2	TRBJ1-5	-	CASRTGGASNQPQHF	TGCGCCAGCAGGACAGGGGGCGCGTCCAATCAGCCCCAGCATTTT
TRBD1	TRBV19	TRBJ1-2	-	CASSTMGQGAVGYTF	TGTGCCAGTAGTACCATGGGACAGGGGGCGGTTGGCTACACCTTC
-	TRBV19	TRBJ1-3	-	CASKQGLSGNTIYF	TGTGCCAGCAAACAGGGATTATCTGGAAACACCATATATTTT
-	TRBV6-1	TRBJ2-7	-	CASSELPAYEQYF	TGTGCCAGCAGTGAACTCCCCGCCTACGAGCAGTACTTC
-	TRBV5-8	TRBJ1-5	-	CASSRQDRGQPQHF	TGTGCCAGCAGCCGACAGGACCGGGGTCAGCCCCAGCATTTT
-	TRBV27	TRBJ1-6	-	CASSPQTNSPLHF	TGTGCCAGCAGTCCCCAGACGAATTCACCCCTCCACTTT
-	TRBV27	TRBJ1-5	-	CASSFSGADQPQHF	TGTGCCAGCAGTTTCTCAGGGGCTGATCAGCCCCAGCATTTT
-	TRBV5-1	TRBJ2-2	-	CASSLWPSSLVSNTGELFF	TGCGCCAGCAGCCTCTGGCCGTCTAGCCTGGTTTCGAACACCGGGGAGCTGTTTTTT
-	TRBV30	TRBJ2-7	-	CAWSGDRYEQYF	TGTGCCTGGAGTGGAGACAGATACGAGCAGTACTTC
-	TRBV19	TRBJ1-2	few	CASSIGRNYGYTF	TGTGCCAGTAGTATAGGCAGAAACTATGGCTACACCTTC
TRBD1	TRBV7-9	TRBJ2-5	-	CASSSGQGAETQYF	TGTGCCAGCAGCTCCGGACAGGGGGCAGAGACCCAGTACTTC
-	TRBV16	TRBJ2-3	-	CASSQGMGTDTQYF	TGTGCCAGCAGCCAGGGGATGGGGACAGATACGCAGTATTTT
TRBD1	TRBV30	TRBJ1-5	-	CACTGQNNQPQHF	TGTGCCTGTACGGGACAGAACAATCAGCCCCAGCATTTT
TRBD1	TRBV29-1	TRBJ1-5	-	CSVGGTGDANQPQHF	TGCAGCGTGGGGGGGACAGGGGACGCCAATCAGCCCCAGCATTTT
-	TRBV28	TRBJ1-2	-	CASSQTEYGYTF	TGTGCCAGCAGTCAGACAGAATATGGCTACACCTTC
TRBD2	TRBV7-3	TRBJ2-1	few	CASSPTSGEGNEQFF	TGTGCCAGCAGCCCGACTTCGGGGGAGGGCAATGAGCAGTTCTTC